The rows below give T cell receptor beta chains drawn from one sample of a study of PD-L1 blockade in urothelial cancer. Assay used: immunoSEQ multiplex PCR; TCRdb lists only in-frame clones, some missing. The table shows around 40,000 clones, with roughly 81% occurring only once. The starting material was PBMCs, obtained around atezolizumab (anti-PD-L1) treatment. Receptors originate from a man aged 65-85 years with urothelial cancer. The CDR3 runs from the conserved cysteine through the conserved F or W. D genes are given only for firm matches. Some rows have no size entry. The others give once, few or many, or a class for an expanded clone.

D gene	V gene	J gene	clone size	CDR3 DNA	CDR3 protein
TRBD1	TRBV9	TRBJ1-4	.	TGTGCCAGCAGCGGTTCCAGGGGGCTTGGTGAAAAACTGTTTTTT	CASSGSRGLGEKLFF
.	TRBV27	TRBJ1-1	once	TGTGCCAGCAGTTCCCCCCCGCGCGCCCCGACTTCTTTCTTT	CASSSPPRAPTSFF
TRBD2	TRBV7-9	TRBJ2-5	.	TGTGCCAGCAGCTTAGCACTAGCGGGAGAGACCCAGTACTTC	CASSLALAGETQYF
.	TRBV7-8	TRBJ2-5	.	TGTGCCAGCAGCCCTCTAGGGGGAGAGACCCAGTACTTC	CASSPLGGETQYF
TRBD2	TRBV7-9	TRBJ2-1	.	TGTGCCAGCAGCCCCCAACTAGCGGGAATCGGCAATGAGCAGTTCTTC	CASSPQLAGIGNEQFF
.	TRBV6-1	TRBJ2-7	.	TGTGCCAGCAGTTTGACAGCCTACGAGCAGTACTTC	CASSLTAYEQYF
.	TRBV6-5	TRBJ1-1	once	TGTGCCAGCAGCCGGGGGGCGTCGAACACTGAAGCTTTCTTT	CASSRGASNTEAFF
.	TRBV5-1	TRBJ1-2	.	TGCGCCAGCAGCTCCCAAGGCGGGCTCTTGGGCTACACCTTC	CASSSQGGLLGYTF
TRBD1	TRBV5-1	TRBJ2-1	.	TGCGCCAGCAGCTGGACAGGGAACTACAATGAGCAGTTCTTC	CASSWTGNYNEQFF
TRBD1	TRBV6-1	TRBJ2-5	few	TGTGCCAGCAGTGTGGACAGGGTAGGTACCCAGTACTTC	CASSVDRVGTQYF
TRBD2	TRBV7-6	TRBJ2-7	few	TGTGCCAGCAGCTCAACGGAGACTAGCGGGCCCTACGAGCAGTACTTC	CASSSTETSGPYEQYF
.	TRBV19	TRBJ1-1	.	TGTGCCAGTAAAGCGCTCGTTAGTCCGATGAACACTGAAGCTTTCTTT	CASKALVSPMNTEAFF
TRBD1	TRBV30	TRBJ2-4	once	TGTGCCTGGAACCCACCGGGACAGGGGGCCAAAAACATTCAGTACTTC	CAWNPPGQGAKNIQYF
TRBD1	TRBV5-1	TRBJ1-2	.	TGCGCCAGCAGCTTGGAGAGGCAGGGGGCTGATGGCTACACCTTC	CASSLERQGADGYTF
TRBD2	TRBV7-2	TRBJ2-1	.	TGTGCCAGCAGCTTAAGGACTAGCGGGAGGGCCGGTGAGCAGTTCTTC	CASSLRTSGRAGEQFF
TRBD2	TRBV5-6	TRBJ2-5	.	TGTGCCAGCAGCGGAGCGGGAGTAGAGACCCAGTACTTC	CASSGAGVETQYF
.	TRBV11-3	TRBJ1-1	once	TGTGCCAGCAGCTTAGGCTCGACAGTAAATGAAGCTTTCTTT	CASSLGSTVNEAFF
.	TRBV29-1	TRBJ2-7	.	TGCAGCGTTGTTAAGGGGCACTCCTACGAGCAGTACTTC	CSVVKGHSYEQYF
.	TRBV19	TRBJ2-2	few	TGTGCCAGTAGTATTCAACAGGCCACCGGGGAGCTGTTTTTT	CASSIQQATGELFF
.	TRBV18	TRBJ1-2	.	TGTGCCAGCTCACCAGACAGATCCTCCTCTGGCTACACCTTC	CASSPDRSSSGYTF
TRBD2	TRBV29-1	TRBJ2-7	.	TGCAGCGTCGTACTAGCGGGAGGGACGTACGAGCAGTACTTC	CSVVLAGGTYEQYF
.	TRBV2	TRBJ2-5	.	TGTGCCAGCAGCCAAGAATGGGGGGATGCGGGAGAGACCCAGTACTTC	CASSQEWGDAGETQYF
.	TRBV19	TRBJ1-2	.	TGTGCCAGTAGTATCACCCACCCCGGGGTCTACCTCACTGGCTACACCTTC	CASSITHPGVYLTGYTF
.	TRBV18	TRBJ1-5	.	TGTGCCAGCTCACCACCGGGTATACGGGGTGATCAGCCCCAGCATTTT	CASSPPGIRGDQPQHF
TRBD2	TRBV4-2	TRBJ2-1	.	TGTGCCAGCAGCCTTCGGCCTCCGGCTAGCGGGAGGAATGAGCAGTTCTTC	CASSLRPPASGRNEQFF
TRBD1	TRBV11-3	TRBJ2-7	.	TGTGCCAGCAGGAGGGAGACAGGGTGTAACGAGCAGTACTTC	CASRRETGCNEQYF
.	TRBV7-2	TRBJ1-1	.	TGTGCCAGCAGCCCTCAGTACACTGAAGCTTTCTTT	CASSPQYTEAFF
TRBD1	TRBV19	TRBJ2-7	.	TGTGCCAGTAGTGGATCCCTAGGGCTGACAGGGAACCCCTACGAGCAGTACTTC	CASSGSLGLTGNPYEQYF
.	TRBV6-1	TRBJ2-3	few	TGTGCCAGCAGTGAGACCAGGGCGGTAGATACGCAGTATTTT	CASSETRAVDTQYF
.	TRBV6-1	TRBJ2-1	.	TGTGCCAGCAGTGAAGCGCTTCGAGGAGGGATCAGGTCCTACAATGAGCAGTTCTTC	CASSEALRGGIRSYNEQFF
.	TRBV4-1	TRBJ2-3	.	TGCGCCAGCAGCCATCCCATACGACTTGAATCGGCTAGCACAGATACGCAGTATTTT	CASSHPIRLESASTDTQYF
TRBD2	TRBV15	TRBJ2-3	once	TGTGCCACCAGCAGACGAACTAGCGGACACACAGATACGCAGTATTTT	CATSRRTSGHTDTQYF
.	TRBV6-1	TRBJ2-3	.	TGTGCCAGCAGTTCAAGAGAGGGTCGCGATACGCAGTATTTT	CASSSREGRDTQYF
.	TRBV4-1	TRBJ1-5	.	TGCGCCAGCAGCCGATCCTTAACAGAGTATCAGCCCCAGCATTTT	CASSRSLTEYQPQHF
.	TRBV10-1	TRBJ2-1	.	TGCGCCAGCAGTGTGGGGAGCTACCTCAATGAGCAGTTCTTC	CASSVGSYLNEQFF
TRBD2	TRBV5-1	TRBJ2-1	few	TGCGCCAGCAGCTTGGGGCTAGCGGGAGGTCACAATGAGCAGTTCTTC	CASSLGLAGGHNEQFF
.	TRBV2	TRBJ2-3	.	TGTGCCAGCCTTGCAGGAGATACGCAGTATTTT	CASLAGDTQYF
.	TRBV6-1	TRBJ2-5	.	TGTGCCAGCAGTGAAACGGGAGACGGGGGGACCCAGTACTTC	CASSETGDGGTQYF
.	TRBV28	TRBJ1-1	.	TGTGCCAGCAGTTTATGGCAGGCGTTGAACACTGAAGCTTTCTTT	CASSLWQALNTEAFF
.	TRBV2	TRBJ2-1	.	TGTGCCAGCAGTGAATTAGGGACACTCAATGAGCAGTTCTTC	CASSELGTLNEQFF